This TCR beta chain stems from a study of response to subunit inactivated influenza vaccine. TCRdb analysed the RT-PCR reads with MiXCR anew, one entry per CDR3 protein. This sample carries about 500,000 distinct CDR3 sequences, more than 15% of them seen once, and the ten largest clones take 3% to 3.5%. Turning to this clonotype: What it recognizes is unknown.

Germline CDR1 LGHNA, CDR2 YSLEER. The length of the CDR3 is 17 residues. V gave up 0 bases and J gave up 4 bases; unmatched junction bases: 8. Notes on the study in general: The study's authors posited that every seasonal influenza vaccination enlists few new T cells.

Sequenced here: CD4+ T cells sorted from PBMCs, sampled less than 25 months after vaccination. V gene TRBV4-3 combines with J gene TRBJ2-2; 7 positions agree with TRBD2. The clonotype originates from a man in his fifties or sixties who received an inactivated influenza vaccine. CDR3 DNA sequence: TGCGCCAGCAGCCAAGAAAGCAGGACTAGGGGCACCGGGGAGCTGTTTTTT. Translated, it gives CASSQESRTRGTGELFF.